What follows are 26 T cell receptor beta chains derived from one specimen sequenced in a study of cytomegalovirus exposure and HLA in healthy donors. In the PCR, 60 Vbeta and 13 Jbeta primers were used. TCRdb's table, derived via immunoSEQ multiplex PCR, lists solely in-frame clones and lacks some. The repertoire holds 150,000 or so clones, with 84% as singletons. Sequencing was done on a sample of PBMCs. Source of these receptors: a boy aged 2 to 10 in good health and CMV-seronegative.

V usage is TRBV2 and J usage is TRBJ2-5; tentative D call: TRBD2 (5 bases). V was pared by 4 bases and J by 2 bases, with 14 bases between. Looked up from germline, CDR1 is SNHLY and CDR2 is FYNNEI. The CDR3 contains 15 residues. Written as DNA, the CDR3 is TGTGCCAGCAGTGGTCGGCGAGGCGGGCAAGAGACCCAGTACTTC. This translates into CASSGRRGGQETQYF.

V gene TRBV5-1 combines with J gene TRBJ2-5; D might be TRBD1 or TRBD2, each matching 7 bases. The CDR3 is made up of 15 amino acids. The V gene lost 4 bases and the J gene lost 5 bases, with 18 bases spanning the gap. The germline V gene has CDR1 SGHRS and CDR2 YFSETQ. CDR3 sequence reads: CASSLGRGHEETQYF. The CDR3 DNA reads TGCGCCAGCAGCCTGGGGAGGGGGCATGAGGAGACCCAGTACTTC.

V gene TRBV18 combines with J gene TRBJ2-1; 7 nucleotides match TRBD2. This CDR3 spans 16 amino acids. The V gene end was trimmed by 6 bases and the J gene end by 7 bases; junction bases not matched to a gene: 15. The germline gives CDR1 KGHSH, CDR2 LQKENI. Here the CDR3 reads CASSPGGRALENEQFF. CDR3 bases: TGTGCCAGCTCCCCCGGGGGGAGGGCCTTGGAAAATGAGCAGTTCTTC.

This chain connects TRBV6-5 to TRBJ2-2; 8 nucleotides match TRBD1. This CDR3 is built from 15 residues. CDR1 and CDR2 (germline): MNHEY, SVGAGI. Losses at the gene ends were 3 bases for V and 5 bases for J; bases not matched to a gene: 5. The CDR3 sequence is CASSYGQGSTGELFF. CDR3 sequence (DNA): TGTGCCAGCAGTTATGGACAGGGAAGTACCGGGGAGCTGTTTTTT.

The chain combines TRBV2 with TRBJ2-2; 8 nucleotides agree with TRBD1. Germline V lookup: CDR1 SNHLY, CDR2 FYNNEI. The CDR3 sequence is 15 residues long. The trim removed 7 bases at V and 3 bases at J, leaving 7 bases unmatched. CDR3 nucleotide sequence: TGTGCCAGCACCCCAGGGGGCTATGACACCGGGGAGCTGTTTTTT. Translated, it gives CASTPGGYDTGELFF.

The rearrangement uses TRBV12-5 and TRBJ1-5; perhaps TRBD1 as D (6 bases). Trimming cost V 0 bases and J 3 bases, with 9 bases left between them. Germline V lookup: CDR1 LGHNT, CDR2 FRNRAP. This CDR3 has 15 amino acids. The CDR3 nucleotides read TGTGCTAGTGGTTTGGTCGACAGGCTCAATCAGCCCCAGCATTTT. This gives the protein CASGLVDRLNQPQHF.

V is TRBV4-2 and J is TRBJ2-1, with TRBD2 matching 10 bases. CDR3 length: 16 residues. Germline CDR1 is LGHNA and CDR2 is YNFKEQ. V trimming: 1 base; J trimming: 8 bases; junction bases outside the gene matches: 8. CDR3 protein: CASSQVSGRARDEQFF. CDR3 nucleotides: TGTGCCAGCAGCCAAGTGAGCGGGAGGGCCCGCGATGAGCAGTTCTTC.

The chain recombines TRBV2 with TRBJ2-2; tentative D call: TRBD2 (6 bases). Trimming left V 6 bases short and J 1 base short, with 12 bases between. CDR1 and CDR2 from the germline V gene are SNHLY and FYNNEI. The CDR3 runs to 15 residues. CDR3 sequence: CASRGGRGNTGELFF. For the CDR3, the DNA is TGTGCCAGCAGAGGAGGGCGAGGGAACACCGGGGAGCTGTTTTTT.

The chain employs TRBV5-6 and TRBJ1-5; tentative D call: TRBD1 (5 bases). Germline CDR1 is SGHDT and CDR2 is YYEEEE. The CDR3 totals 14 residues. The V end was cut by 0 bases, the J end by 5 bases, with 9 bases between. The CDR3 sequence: CASSLAQGDQPQHF. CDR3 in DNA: TGTGCCAGCAGCTTGGCCCAAGGGGATCAGCCCCAGCATTTT.

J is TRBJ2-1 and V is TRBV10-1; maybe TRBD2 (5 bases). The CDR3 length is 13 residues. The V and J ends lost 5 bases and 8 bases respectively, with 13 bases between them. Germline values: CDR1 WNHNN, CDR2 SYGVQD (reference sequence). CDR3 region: CASSRTAEDEQFF. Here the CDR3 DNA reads TGCGCCAGCAGTAGGACTGCAGAAGATGAGCAGTTCTTC.

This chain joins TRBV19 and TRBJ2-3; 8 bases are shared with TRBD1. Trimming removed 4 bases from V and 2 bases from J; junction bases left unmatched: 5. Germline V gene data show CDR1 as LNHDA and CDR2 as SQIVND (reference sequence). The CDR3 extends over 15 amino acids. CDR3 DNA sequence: TGTGCCAGTAGTACGGGACAGGAAAACACAGATACGCAGTATTTT. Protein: CASSTGQENTDTQYF.

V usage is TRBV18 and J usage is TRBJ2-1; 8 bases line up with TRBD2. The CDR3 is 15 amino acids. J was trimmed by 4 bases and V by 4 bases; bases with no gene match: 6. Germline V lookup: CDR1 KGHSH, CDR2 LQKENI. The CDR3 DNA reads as TGTGCCAGCTCACAGGCTAGCGGGCTATACAATGAGCAGTTCTTC. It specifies CASSQASGLYNEQFF.

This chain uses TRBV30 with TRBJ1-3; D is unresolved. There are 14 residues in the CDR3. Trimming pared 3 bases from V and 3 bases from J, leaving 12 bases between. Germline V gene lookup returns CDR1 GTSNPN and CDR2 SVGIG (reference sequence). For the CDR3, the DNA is TGTGCCTGGAGACAGACGGGAGGTGGAAACACCATATATTTT. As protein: CAWRQTGGGNTIYF.

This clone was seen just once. CDR3 nucleotides: TGTGCCAGTAGTATAGGACTAGCGGGGGACGAGCAGTACTTC. This sequence encodes CASSIGLAGDEQYF. The rearrangement uses TRBV19 and TRBJ2-7; TRBD2 matches at 12 bases. Germline trimming cut 1 base from V and 5 bases from J; bases unmatched to any gene: 0. CDR1 and CDR2 from the germline V gene are LNHDA and SQIVND (reference sequence). The CDR3 has 14 amino acids. Looking up the rest from reference TRBV19 and TRBJ2-7 gives the full variable domain: DGGITQSPKYLFRKEGQNVTLSCEQNLNHDAMYWYRQDPGQGLRLIYYSQIVNDFQKGDIAEGYSVSREKKESFPLTVTSAQKNPTAFYLCASSIGLAGDEQYFGPGTRLTVT.

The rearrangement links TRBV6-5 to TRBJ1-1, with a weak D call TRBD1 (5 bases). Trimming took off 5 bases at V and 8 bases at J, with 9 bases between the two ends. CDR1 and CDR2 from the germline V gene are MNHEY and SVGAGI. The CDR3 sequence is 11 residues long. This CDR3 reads CASSRTGEAFF. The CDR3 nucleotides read TGTGCCAGCAGTAGAACAGGAGAAGCTTTCTTT.

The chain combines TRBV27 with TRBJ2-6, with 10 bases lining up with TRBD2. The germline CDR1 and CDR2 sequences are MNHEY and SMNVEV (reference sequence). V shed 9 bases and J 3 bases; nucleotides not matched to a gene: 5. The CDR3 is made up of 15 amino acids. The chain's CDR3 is CARSGRAGGANVLTF. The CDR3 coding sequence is TGTGCCAGAAGCGGGAGGGCCGGTGGGGCCAACGTCCTGACTTTC.

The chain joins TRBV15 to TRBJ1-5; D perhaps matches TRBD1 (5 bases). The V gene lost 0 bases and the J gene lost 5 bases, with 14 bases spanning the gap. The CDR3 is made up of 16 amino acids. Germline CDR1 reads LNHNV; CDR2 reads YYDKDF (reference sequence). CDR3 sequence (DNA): TGTGCCACCAGCAGAGATAGGAGCGGGGGGTATCAGCCCCAGCATTTT. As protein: CATSRDRSGGYQPQHF.

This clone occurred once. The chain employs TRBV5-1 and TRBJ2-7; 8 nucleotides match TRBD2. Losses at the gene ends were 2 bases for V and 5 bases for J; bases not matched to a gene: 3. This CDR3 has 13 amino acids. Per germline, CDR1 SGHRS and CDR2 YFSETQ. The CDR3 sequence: CASSFSGGNEQYF. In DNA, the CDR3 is TGCGCCAGCAGCTTTTCGGGAGGGAACGAGCAGTACTTC.

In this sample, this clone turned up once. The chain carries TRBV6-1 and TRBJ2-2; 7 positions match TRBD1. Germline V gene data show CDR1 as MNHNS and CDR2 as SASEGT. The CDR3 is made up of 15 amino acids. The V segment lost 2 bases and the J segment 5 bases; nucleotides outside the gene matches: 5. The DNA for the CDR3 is TGTGCCAGCAGTGAATCGGGGACAGTGACCGGGGAGCTGTTTTTT. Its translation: CASSESGTVTGELFF.

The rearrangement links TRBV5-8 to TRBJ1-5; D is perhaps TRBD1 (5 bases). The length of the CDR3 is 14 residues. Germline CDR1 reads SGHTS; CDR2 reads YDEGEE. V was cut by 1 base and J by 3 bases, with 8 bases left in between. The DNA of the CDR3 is TGTGCCAGCAGCTTGTCAGGGTACAATCAGCCCCAGCATTTT. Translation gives CASSLSGYNQPQHF.

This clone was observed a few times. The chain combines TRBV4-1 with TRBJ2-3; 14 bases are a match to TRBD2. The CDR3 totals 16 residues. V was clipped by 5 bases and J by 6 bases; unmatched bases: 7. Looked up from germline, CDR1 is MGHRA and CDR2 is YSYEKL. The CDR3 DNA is TGCGCCAGCAGCGAGGTGGGACTAGCGGGAGCGGATACGCAGTATTTT. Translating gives CASSEVGLAGADTQYF.

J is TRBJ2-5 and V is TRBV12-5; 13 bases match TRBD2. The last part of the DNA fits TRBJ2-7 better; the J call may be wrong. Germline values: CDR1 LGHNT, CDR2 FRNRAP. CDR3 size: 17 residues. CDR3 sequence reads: CASGLVTSGRTSYEQYF. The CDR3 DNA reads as TGTGCTAGTGGTTTGGTGACTAGCGGGAGGACCTCCTACGAGCAGTACTTC.

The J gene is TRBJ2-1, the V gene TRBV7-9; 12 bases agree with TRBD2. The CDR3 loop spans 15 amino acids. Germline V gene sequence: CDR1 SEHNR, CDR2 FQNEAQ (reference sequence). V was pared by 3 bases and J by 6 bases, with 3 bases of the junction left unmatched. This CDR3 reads CASSLLAGGFNEQFF. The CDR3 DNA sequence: TGTGCCAGCAGCTTGCTAGCGGGAGGGTTCAATGAGCAGTTCTTC.

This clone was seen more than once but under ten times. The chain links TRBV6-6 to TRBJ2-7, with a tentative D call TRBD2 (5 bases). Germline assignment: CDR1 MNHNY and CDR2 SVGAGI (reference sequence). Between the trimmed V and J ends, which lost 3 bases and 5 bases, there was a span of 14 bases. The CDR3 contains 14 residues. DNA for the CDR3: TGTGCCAGCAGTTATACACTCTTTAGCGACGAGCAGTACTTC. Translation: CASSYTLFSDEQYF.

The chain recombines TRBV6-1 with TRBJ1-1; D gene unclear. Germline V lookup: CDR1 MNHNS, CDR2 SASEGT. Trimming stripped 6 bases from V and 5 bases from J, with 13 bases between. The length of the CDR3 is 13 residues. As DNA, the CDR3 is TGTGCCAGCAGCTGGAACCCGGAGACTGAAGCTTTCTTT. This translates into CASSWNPETEAFF.

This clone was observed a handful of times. The CDR3 here is CAISETRDTEAFF. CDR3 sequence (DNA): TGTGCCATCAGTGAAACCAGGGACACTGAAGCTTTCTTT. V gene TRBV10-3 combines with J gene TRBJ1-1; D is possibly TRBD1 (5 bases). Germline V gene lookup returns CDR1 ENHRY and CDR2 SYGVKD. Trimming left V 3 bases short and J 3 bases short, with 8 bases between. The CDR3 loop spans 13 amino acids.